This TCR beta chain originates from a study of cytomegalovirus exposure and HLA in healthy donors. The PCR employed 60 Vbeta primers together with 13 Jbeta primers. Profiled with immunoSEQ multiplex PCR; TCRdb holds only in-frame clones, not every one. The table has some 200,000 clones, 82% seen once. As to this clone: The target antigen is unknown.

Study-level results: The study had only CMV serostatus as immune exposure information. TCR beta chains numbering 150 to 200 were designated cytomegalovirus-associated. Presence/absence comparisons presumed near-even sequencing depth among donors.

Germline V gives CDR1 SGHAT, CDR2 FQDESV (reference sequence). CDR3 size: 12 residues. Trimming left V 1 base short and J 8 bases short, with 8 bases between. The source is a boy between 2 and 10 years old in good health and CMV-seronegative. The V gene is TRBV11-1, the J gene TRBJ1-2; tentative D call: TRBD1 (6 bases). What was sequenced was PBMCs. For the CDR3, the DNA is TGTGCCAGCAGCTTAGGCAGGGGCGGCTACACCTTC. Its translation: CASSLGRGGYTF. Together with reference TRBV11-1 and TRBJ1-2, the CDR3 gives the full variable domain: EAEVAQSPRYKITEKSQAVAFWCDPISGHATLYWYRQILGQGPELLVQFQDESVVDDSQLPKDRFSAERLKGVDSTLKIQPAELGDSAMYLCASSLGRGGYTFGSGTRLTVV.